The clone carrying this TCR beta chain was observed a handful of times. Its antigen remains unidentified. This sample is drawn from a study of cytomegalovirus exposure and HLA in healthy donors. On the study more broadly: Roughly 180 million T cells yielded more than 90 million unique TCR beta sequences, as an earlier analysis found. Study-wide findings and caveats: Specific recognition of CMV antigens was confirmed in vitro for a few chains (all CMV-associated). Immune exposure information available was restricted to CMV serostatus. Earlier results showed most TCR beta V segments being productive about 90% or about 30% of the time.

The V gene lost 0 bases and the J gene lost 4 bases, with 16 bases spanning the gap. Germline values: CDR1 LGHNT, CDR2 FRNRAP. The CDR3 is 18 residues long. Researchers ran the PCR with 60 Vbeta and 13 Jbeta primers. Sequenced by immunoSEQ multiplex PCR; TCRdb stores in-frame clones only, minus some. The data hold tens of thousands of clones, with around three quarters observed a single time. The chain couples TRBV12-5 to TRBJ2-6; D may be TRBD1 (6 bases). Sequenced sample: PBMCs. This sequence originates from a female donor in good health and CMV-seronegative. DNA for the CDR3: TGTGCTAGTGGTTTGGTACTCGTCACAGGGTGGGGGGCCAACGTCCTGACTTTC. This sequence encodes CASGLVLVTGWGANVLTF.